The next 25 T cell receptor beta chains were all read from a single sample in a study of identical twins. TCRdb re-called the 5' RACE reads through MiXCR, storing one row per CDR3 protein. The sample has more than 400,000 distinct CDR3 sequences; approximately 16% are singletons. These data were also filed under a second study, of yellow fever vaccine responses in identical twins.

The sample comprised CD4+ T cells sorted from blood. Every receptor here comes from a woman aged 18-35 years in good health.

The chain recombines TRBV20-1 with TRBJ2-5; no reliable D call. CDR3 length: 12 residues. V was cut by 6 bases and J by 0 bases, with 8 bases left in between. CDR1 and CDR2 (germline): DFQATT, SNEGSKA (reference sequence). The CDR3 nucleotides read TGCAGTGCCCCCGGGTACCAAGAGACCCAGTACTTC. This translates into CSAPGYQETQYF.

This clonotype was detected a few times. The chain employs TRBV6-5 and TRBJ1-2; D is uncertain. The V gene lost 5 bases and the J gene lost 1 base, with 11 bases spanning the gap. Germline V gene lookup returns CDR1 MNHEY and CDR2 SVGAGI. The CDR3 length is 14 residues. CDR3 bases: TGTGCCAGCAGTCCACGAGCAAATAACTATGGCTACACCTTC. Translation: CASSPRANNYGYTF.

This clonotype turned up a few times. The chain joins TRBV20-1 to TRBJ1-2; D not certain. Trimming pared 3 bases from V and 8 bases from J, leaving 13 bases between. The CDR3 contains 12 residues. Germline V gene lookup returns CDR1 DFQATT and CDR2 SNEGSKA (reference sequence). This CDR3 is CSASLGARGYTF. The CDR3 nucleotides are TGCAGTGCTAGTCTGGGTGCGAGAGGCTACACCTTC.

This clonotype has just a few counts. The chain carries TRBV23-1 and TRBJ2-7; 10 positions agree with TRBD1. TRBV23-1 is sorted into the ORF group, with uncertain function. V dropped 10 bases and J dropped 4; count of bases not matched to a gene: 7. The CDR3 is 13 residues long. CDR3 protein: CAKTDRGQYEQYV. CDR3 sequence (DNA): TGCGCCAAAACTGACAGGGGGCAATACGAGCAGTACGTC.

This clonotype appeared a few times. The chain joins TRBV9 to TRBJ1-4; 7 nucleotides match TRBD1. Germline V gene data show CDR1 as SGDLS and CDR2 as YYNGEE. J gave up 5 bases and V 0 bases, and 1 base lay outside the gene matches. The CDR3 totals 14 residues. The CDR3 DNA reads TGTGCCAGCAGCGTAGGACAGGGAAATGAAAAACTGTTTTTT. Its protein is CASSVGQGNEKLFF. The complete variable domain, with remaining parts taken from reference TRBV9 and TRBJ1-4, reads DSGVTQTPKHLITATGQRVTLRCSPRSGDLSVYWYQQSLDQGLQFLIQYYNGEERAKGNILERFSAQQFPDLHSELNLSSLELGDSALYFCASSVGQGNEKLFFGSGTQLSVL.

Only a few counts were recorded for this clonotype. V gene TRBV2 combines with J gene TRBJ2-2; the match to TRBD1 covers 9 bases. Germline V gives CDR1 SNHLY, CDR2 FYNNEI. The CDR3 totals 14 residues. After removal of 8 bases from V and 4 bases from J, the junction contained 5 bases not matched to a gene. The CDR3 reads CASSGTGFTGELFF. CDR3 coding DNA: TGTGCCAGCTCCGGGACAGGGTTCACCGGGGAGCTGTTTTTT.

This sequence joins TRBV2 and TRBJ2-1; D is undetermined. CDR1 and CDR2 (germline): SNHLY, FYNNEI. V shed 6 bases and J shed 9 bases, with 9 bases lying between them. This CDR3 contains 11 residues. CDR3: CASRAESEQFF. The CDR3 DNA reads TGTGCCAGCAGGGCGGAAAGTGAGCAGTTCTTC.

The rearrangement links TRBV4-2 to TRBJ2-7, with 8 positions matching TRBD1. Trimming removed 4 bases from V and 7 bases from J; junction bases left unmatched: 15. This CDR3 has 16 residues. CDR1 is LGHNA, CDR2 YNFKEQ, per germline. As DNA, the CDR3 is TGTGCCAGCAGCCTCGAGGGACAGGCCCTTTTTGGGGAGCAGTACTTC. It is translated as CASSLEGQALFGEQYF.

This chain links TRBV5-1 with TRBJ1-2; 10 nucleotides agree with TRBD1. This CDR3 spans 15 amino acids. With 0 bases clipped from V and 4 bases from J, the junction kept 3 bases outside the gene matches. CDR1 and CDR2 (germline): SGHRS, YFSETQ. As DNA, the CDR3 is TGCGCCAGCAGCTTGGGACAGGGGGCCAGCTATGGCTACACCTTC. Amino acid sequence: CASSLGQGASYGYTF.

The gene calls are TRBV28 and TRBJ1-6; D not resolved. Germline CDR1 reads MDHEN; CDR2 reads SYDVKM. The CDR3 is 14 residues long. V dropped 4 bases and J dropped 7 bases, with 11 bases sitting between them. The CDR3 spells CASSSLTPNSPLHF. For the CDR3, the DNA is TGTGCCAGCAGTTCACTAACCCCAAATTCACCCCTCCACTTT.

This clonotype has more than one count but fewer than ten. V gene TRBV3-1 combines with J gene TRBJ2-5, with 14 bases fitting TRBD2. The CDR3 length is 18 residues. V trimming: 4 bases; J trimming: 5 bases; junction bases outside the gene matches: 12. Per the germline V gene, CDR1 is LGHDT and CDR2 is YNNKEL (reference sequence). The CDR3 reads CASSLGLAGGAQRETQYF. The CDR3 DNA is TGTGCCAGCAGCCTCGGACTAGCGGGAGGCGCACAGAGGGAGACCCAGTACTTC.

This clonotype has more than one count but fewer than ten. The V gene is TRBV20-1, the J gene TRBJ1-4; D is possibly TRBD1 (5 bases). The CDR3 totals 13 residues. V lost 0 bases, J lost 8 bases, and 10 bases lay in between. Germline V gene data show CDR1 as DFQATT and CDR2 as SNEGSKA (reference sequence). The CDR3 region has the DNA TGCAGTGCTAGAGATCGACAGCGAGAAAAACTGTTTTTT. Amino acids: CSARDRQREKLFF.

The table lists this clonotype with a few counts. The V gene is TRBV29-1, the J gene TRBJ2-2; D may be TRBD1 (5 bases). Germline CDR1 and CDR2: SQVTM and ANQGSEA. V was pared by 3 bases and J by 6 bases, with 17 bases between. The CDR3 contains 15 residues. The CDR3 coding sequence is TGCAGCGTTGAGCTTTCCAGGGTCAATTCCGGGGAGCTGTTTTTT. Amino acids: CSVELSRVNSGELFF.

The V and J genes are TRBV27 and TRBJ2-1, with D maybe TRBD1 (6 bases). Germline CDR1 reads MNHEY; CDR2 reads SMNVEV (reference sequence). This CDR3 has 15 amino acids. The V and J ends lost 2 bases and 7 bases respectively, with 15 bases between them. CDR3 coding DNA: TGTGCCAGCAGTTTAGGGCAGGGGCGAAGGAATGAGCAGTTCTTC. Translating it yields CASSLGQGRRNEQFF.

This clonotype was seen repeatedly, ten times or more. The chain is built from TRBV24-1 and TRBJ2-1; 12 bases are a match to TRBD2. Germline CDR1 KGHDR, CDR2 SFDVKD. The CDR3 spans 15 residues. The V segment lost 5 bases and the J segment 8 bases; nucleotides outside the gene matches: 6. The CDR3 spells CATSGMTSGSYEQFF. CDR3 DNA: TGTGCCACCAGTGGGATGACTAGCGGGAGTTATGAGCAGTTCTTC.

The chain recombines TRBV12-3 or TRBV12-4 with TRBJ1-1, with D unresolved. Trimming cost V 4 bases and J 6 bases, with 15 bases left between them. The CDR3 covers 14 residues. As DNA, the CDR3 is TGTGCCAGCAGTTCCGGGATTTTATGGGCTGAAGCTTTCTTT. It translates to CASSSGILWAEAFF.

This CDR3 is CASRPGTSGRNTGELFF. For the CDR3, the DNA is TGTGCCAGCAGACCCGGGACTAGCGGAAGGAACACCGGGGAGCTGTTTTTT. V usage is TRBV28 and J usage is TRBJ2-2; 11 nucleotides match TRBD2. The V segment lost 6 bases and the J segment 1 base; nucleotides outside the gene matches: 7. This CDR3 spans 17 amino acids. Germline loops: CDR1 MDHEN, CDR2 SYDVKM.

This clonotype was counted only a few times. This chain connects TRBV28 to TRBJ1-5; perhaps TRBD1 as D (6 bases). Trimming took 4 bases from V and 0 from J, leaving 13 bases between them. The CDR3 sequence is 16 residues long. The germline gives CDR1 MDHEN, CDR2 SYDVKM. CDR3 region: CASSSSTGYSNQPQHF. DNA of the CDR3: TGTGCCAGCAGTTCATCGACAGGCTATAGCAATCAGCCCCAGCATTTT.

This clonotype was detected a few times. The CDR3 nucleotides read TGTGCCACCAGTGATTTAGGGGCCACCGGGGAGCTGTTTTTT. Protein sequence: CATSDLGATGELFF. This chain joins TRBV24-1 and TRBJ2-2, with TRBD1 as a possible D gene (5 bases). The CDR3 extends over 14 amino acids. V shed 1 base and J shed 4 bases, with 6 bases lying between them. CDR1 is KGHDR and CDR2 is SFDVKD in the germline V gene.

This clonotype appeared many times. CDR3 nucleotides: TGTGCCAGCAGTGAAGACCGACTAGCGGGGCGCCCTAGCACAGATACGCAGTATTTT. It codes for CASSEDRLAGRPSTDTQYF. The genes are TRBV2 and TRBJ2-3; TRBD2 matches 11 bases. V shed 1 base, J shed 0 bases, and the junction held 9 bases outside the gene matches. The CDR3 has 19 residues. CDR1 is SNHLY and CDR2 is FYNNEI in the germline V gene.

The chain links TRBV5-8 to TRBJ1-2; no clear D gene. CDR1 and CDR2 from the germline V gene are SGHTS and YDEGEE. The V and J ends lost 1 base and 7 bases respectively, with 8 bases between them. This CDR3 contains 12 residues. In nucleotides, the CDR3 is TGTGCCAGCAGCTTGCCCAAAAGTGGCTACACCTTC. Its translation is CASSLPKSGYTF.

This chain connects TRBV11-2 to TRBJ2-1; 9 bases align to TRBD2. CDR3 length: 19 residues. From germline, CDR1 is SGHAT and CDR2 FQNNGV. Losses at the gene ends were 5 bases for V and 0 bases for J; bases not matched to a gene: 14. The CDR3 region is CASSPRGGGSGSSYNEQFF. CDR3 sequence (DNA): TGTGCCAGCAGCCCTAGGGGTGGAGGTAGCGGGAGCTCCTACAATGAGCAGTTCTTC.

The V and J genes are TRBV9 and TRBJ2-5; TRBD2 agrees at 11 bases. The CDR3 contains 17 residues. The J segment lost 1 base and the V segment lost 1 base, leaving 6 bases of the junction unmatched. Looked up from germline, CDR1 is SGDLS and CDR2 is YYNGEE. The CDR3 DNA reads as TGTGCCAGCAGCGTAACCCCTGGGACTAGCGGCCAAGAGACCCAGTACTTC. Its protein product is CASSVTPGTSGQETQYF.

This clonotype was counted only a few times. The chain is built from TRBV3-1 and TRBJ2-7; 11 positions agree with TRBD2. CDR1 and CDR2 from the germline V gene are LGHDT and YNNKEL (reference sequence). J was trimmed by 4 bases and V by 2 bases; bases with no gene match: 4. The CDR3 contains 15 residues. Here the CDR3 DNA reads TGTGCCAGCAGCCAAATAGCGGGAGGGGGTTACGAGCAGTACTTC. This gives the protein CASSQIAGGGYEQYF.

V usage is TRBV3-1 and J usage is TRBJ1-1, with D possibly TRBD1 on 6 matching bases. The ends were cut back, 1 base at V and 4 bases at J, with 16 bases in the middle. The CDR3 runs to 16 residues. The germline V gene has CDR1 LGHDT and CDR2 YNNKEL (reference sequence). The CDR3: CASSQGGTGRLTEAFF. In DNA form, the CDR3 reads TGTGCCAGCAGCCAAGGAGGAACAGGGCGGCTCACTGAAGCTTTCTTT.